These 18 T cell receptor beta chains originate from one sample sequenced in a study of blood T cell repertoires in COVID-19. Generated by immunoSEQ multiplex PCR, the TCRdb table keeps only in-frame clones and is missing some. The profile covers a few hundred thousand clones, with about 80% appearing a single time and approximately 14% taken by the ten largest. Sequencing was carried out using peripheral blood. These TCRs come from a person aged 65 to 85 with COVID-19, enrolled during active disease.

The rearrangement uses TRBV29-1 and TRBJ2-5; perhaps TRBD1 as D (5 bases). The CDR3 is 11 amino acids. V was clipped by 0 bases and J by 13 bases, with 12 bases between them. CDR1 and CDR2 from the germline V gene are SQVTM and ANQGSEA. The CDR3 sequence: CSVEDQGTPYF. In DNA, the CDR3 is TGCAGCGTTGAAGATCAGGGAACTCCGTACTTC. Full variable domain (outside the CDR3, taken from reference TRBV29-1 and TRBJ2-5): SAVISQKPSRDICQRGTSLTIQCQVDSQVTMMFWYRQQPGQSLTLIATANQGSEATYESGFVIDKFPISRPNLTFSTLTVSNMSPEDSSIYLCSVEDQGTPYFGPGTRLLVL.

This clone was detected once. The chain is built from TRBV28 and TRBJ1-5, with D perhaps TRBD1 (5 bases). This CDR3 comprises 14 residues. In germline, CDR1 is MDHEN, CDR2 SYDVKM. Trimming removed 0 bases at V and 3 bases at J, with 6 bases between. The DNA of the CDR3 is TGTGCCAGCAGTTTATGGGACAACAATCAGCCCCAGCATTTT. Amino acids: CASSLWDNNQPQHF.

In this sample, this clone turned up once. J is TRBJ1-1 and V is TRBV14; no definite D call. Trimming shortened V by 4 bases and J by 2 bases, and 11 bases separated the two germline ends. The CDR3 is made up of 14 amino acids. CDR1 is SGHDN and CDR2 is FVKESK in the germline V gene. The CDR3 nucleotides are TGTGCCAGCAGCCCAGAAACACCCAACACTGAAGCTTTCTTT. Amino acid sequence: CASSPETPNTEAFF. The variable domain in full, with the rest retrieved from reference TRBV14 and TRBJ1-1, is EAGVTQFPSHSVIEKGQTVTLRCDPISGHDNLYWYRRVMGKEIKFLLHFVKESKQDESGMPNNRFLAERTGGTYSTLKVQPAELEDSGVYFCASSPETPNTEAFFGQGTRLTVV.

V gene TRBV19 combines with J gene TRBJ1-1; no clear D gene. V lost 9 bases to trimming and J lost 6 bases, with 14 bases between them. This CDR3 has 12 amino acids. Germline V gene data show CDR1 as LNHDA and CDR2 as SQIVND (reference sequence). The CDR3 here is CASGPPRAEAFF. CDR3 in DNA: TGTGCCAGCGGGCCCCCGCGGGCTGAAGCTTTCTTT.

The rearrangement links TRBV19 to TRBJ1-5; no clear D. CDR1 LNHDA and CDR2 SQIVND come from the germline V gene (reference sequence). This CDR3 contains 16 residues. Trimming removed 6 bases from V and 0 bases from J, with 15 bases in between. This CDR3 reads CASREIQLHSNQPQHF. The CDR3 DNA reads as TGTGCCAGTAGGGAAATACAGCTACATAGCAATCAGCCCCAGCATTTT. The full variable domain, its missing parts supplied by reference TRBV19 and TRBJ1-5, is DGGITQSPKYLFRKEGQNVTLSCEQNLNHDAMYWYRQDPGQGLRLIYYSQIVNDFQKGDIAEGYSVSREKKESFPLTVTSAQKNPTAFYLCASREIQLHSNQPQHFGDGTRLSIL.

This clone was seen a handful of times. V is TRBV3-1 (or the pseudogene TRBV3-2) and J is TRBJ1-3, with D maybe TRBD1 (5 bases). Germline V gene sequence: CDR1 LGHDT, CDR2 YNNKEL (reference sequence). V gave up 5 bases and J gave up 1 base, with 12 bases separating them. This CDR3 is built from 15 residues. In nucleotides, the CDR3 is TGTGCCAGCAGCTGGAGACAGCCTTCTGGAAACACCATATATTTT. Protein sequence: CASSWRQPSGNTIYF.

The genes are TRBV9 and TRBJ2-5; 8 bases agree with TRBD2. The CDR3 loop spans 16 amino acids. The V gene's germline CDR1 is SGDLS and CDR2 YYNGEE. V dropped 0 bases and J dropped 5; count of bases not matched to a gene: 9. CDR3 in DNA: TGTGCCAGCAGCGTAGAAGGGAACGGGGGGGCGGAGACCCAGTACTTC. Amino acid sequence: CASSVEGNGGAETQYF.

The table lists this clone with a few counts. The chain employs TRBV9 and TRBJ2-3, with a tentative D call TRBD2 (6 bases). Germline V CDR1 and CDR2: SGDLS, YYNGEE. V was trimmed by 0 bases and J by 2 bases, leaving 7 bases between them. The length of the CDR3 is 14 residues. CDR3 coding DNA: TGTGCCAGCAGCGTAGAGGACTACACAGATACGCAGTATTTT. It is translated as CASSVEDYTDTQYF.

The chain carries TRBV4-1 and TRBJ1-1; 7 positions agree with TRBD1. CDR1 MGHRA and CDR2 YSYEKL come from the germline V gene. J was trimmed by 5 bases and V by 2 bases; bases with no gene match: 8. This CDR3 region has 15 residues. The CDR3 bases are TGCGCCAGCAGCCAAATAACAGGGGATGATACTGAAGCTTTCTTT. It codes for CASSQITGDDTEAFF.

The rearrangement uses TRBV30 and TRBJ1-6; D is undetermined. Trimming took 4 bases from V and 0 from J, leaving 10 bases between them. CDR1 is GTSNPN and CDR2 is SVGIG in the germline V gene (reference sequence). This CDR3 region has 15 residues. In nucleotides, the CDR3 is TGTGCCTGGATTCCGGGGAGCTCCTATAATTCACCCCTCCACTTT. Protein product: CAWIPGSSYNSPLHF. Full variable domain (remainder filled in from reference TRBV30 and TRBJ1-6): SQTIHQWPATLVQPVGSPLSLECTVEGTSNPNLYWYRQAAGRGLQLLFYSVGIGQISSEVPQNLSASRPQDRQFILSSKKLLLSDSGFYLCAWIPGSSYNSPLHFGNGTRLTVT.

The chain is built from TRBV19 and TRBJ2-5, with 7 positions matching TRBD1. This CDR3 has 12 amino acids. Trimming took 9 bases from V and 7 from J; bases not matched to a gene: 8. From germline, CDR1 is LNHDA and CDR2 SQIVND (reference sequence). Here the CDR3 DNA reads TGTGCCAGCCGGACAGGAAAAGGGACCCAGTACTTC. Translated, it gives CASRTGKGTQYF.

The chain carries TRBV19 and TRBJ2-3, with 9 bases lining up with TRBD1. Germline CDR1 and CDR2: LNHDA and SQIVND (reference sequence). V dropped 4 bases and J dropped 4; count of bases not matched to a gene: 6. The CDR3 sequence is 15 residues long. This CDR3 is CASSSNRGPADTQYF. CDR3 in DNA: TGTGCCAGTAGTAGTAACAGGGGGCCGGCAGATACGCAGTATTTT.

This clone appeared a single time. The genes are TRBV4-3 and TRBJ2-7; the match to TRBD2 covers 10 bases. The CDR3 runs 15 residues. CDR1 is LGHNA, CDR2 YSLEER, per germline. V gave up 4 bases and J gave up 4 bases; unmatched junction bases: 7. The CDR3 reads CASSLWTSGDYEQYF. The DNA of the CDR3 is TGCGCCAGCAGCCTTTGGACTAGCGGAGATTACGAGCAGTACTTC.

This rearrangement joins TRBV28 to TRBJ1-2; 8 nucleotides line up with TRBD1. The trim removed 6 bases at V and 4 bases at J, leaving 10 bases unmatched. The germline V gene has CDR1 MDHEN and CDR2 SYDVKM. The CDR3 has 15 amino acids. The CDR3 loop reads CASRSSGGALYGYTF. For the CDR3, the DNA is TGTGCCAGCAGGTCCTCAGGGGGCGCCCTCTATGGCTACACCTTC.

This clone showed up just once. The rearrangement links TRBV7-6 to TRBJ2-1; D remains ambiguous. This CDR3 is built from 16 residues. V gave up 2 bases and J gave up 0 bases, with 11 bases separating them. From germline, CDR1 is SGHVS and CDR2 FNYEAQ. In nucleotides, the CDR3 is TGTGCCAGCAGCTTAAACCCCACAAGCTCCTACAATGAGCAGTTCTTC. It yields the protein CASSLNPTSSYNEQFF.

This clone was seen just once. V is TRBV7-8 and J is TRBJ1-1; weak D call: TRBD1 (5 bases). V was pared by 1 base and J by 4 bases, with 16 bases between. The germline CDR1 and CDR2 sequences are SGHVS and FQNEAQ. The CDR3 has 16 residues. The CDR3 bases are TGTGCCAGCAGCTTAGGGAGCGGGGGTTGGGGCACTGAAGCTTTCTTT. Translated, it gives CASSLGSGGWGTEAFF.

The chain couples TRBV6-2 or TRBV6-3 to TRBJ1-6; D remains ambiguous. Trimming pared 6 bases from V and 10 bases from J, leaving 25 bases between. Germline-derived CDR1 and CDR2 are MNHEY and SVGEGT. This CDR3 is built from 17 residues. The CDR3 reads CASSLTYSLLSHSPLHF. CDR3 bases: TGTGCCAGCAGCCTGACTTACTCCCTCCTATCACACTCACCCCTCCACTTT.

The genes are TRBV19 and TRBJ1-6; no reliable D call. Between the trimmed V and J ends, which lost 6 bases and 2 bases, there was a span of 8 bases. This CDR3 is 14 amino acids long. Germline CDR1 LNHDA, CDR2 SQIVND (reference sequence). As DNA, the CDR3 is TGTGCCAGTAGGCTCACAACCTATAATTCACCCCTCCACTTT. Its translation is CASRLTTYNSPLHF.